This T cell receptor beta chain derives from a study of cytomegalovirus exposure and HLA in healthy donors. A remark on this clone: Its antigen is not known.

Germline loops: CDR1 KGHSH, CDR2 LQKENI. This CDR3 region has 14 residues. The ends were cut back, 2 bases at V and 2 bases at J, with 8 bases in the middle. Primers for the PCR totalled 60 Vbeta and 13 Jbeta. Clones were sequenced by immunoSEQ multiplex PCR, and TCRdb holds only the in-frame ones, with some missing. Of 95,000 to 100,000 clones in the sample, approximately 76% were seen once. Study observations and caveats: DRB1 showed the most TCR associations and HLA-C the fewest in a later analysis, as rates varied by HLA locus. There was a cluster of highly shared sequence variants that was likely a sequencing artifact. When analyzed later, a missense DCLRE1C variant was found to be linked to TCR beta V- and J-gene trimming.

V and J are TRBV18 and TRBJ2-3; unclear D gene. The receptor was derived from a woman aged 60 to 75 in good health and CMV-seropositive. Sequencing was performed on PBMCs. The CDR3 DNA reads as TGTGCCAGCTCACCAGTACTACTCACAGATACGCAGTATTTT. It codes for CASSPVLLTDTQYF.